These T cell receptor beta chains were read from a single sample in a study of control samples from healthy donors and cancer patients. Sequencing was performed with immunoSEQ multiplex PCR; in TCRdb, only in-frame clones are kept and a portion is missing. The data hold around 68,000 clones, with about 83% observed a single time. The sequencing input was blood. These receptors came from a man aged 55 to 70 in good health. The CDR3 runs from the conserved cysteine through the conserved F or W. A D gene is named only where the DNA matches it firmly.

cdr3_nt: TGTGCCAGCAGCCCGGACTTCTCCTACGAGCAGTACTTC
cdr3_aa: CASSPDFSYEQYF
v_call: TRBV5-4
j_call: TRBJ2-7
d_call: NA

cdr3_nt: TGTGCCAGCAGAGATCCGGGACGCGGGGACTACGAGCAGTACTTC
cdr3_aa: CASRDPGRGDYEQYF
v_call: TRBV2
j_call: TRBJ2-7
d_call: NA

cdr3_nt: TGTGCCAGCAGACGAGACCCGGACACTGAAGCTTTCTTT
cdr3_aa: CASRRDPDTEAFF
v_call: TRBV2
j_call: TRBJ1-1
d_call: NA

cdr3_nt: TGTGCCAGCAGTTCAAGCGGGAGGGCGAGCACAGATACGCAGTATTTT
cdr3_aa: CASSSSGRASTDTQYF
v_call: TRBV28
j_call: TRBJ2-3
d_call: TRBD2

cdr3_nt: TGTGCCTGGAGCGGAACCGAAAAACTGTTTTTT
cdr3_aa: CAWSGTEKLFF
v_call: TRBV30
j_call: TRBJ1-4
d_call: NA

cdr3_nt: TGTGCCAGTAGTAGGACTAGCGGGAGGGCCGCTGAGCAGTTCTTC
cdr3_aa: CASSRTSGRAAEQFF
v_call: TRBV19
j_call: TRBJ2-1
d_call: TRBD2

cdr3_nt: TGTGCCAGTAGTATTCAGACTAGCGGGGCCGAGCAGTTCTTC
cdr3_aa: CASSIQTSGAEQFF
v_call: TRBV19
j_call: TRBJ2-1
d_call: TRBD2

cdr3_nt: TGTGCCAGCAGTTCTCTCGGACAGTATGGCTACACCTTC
cdr3_aa: CASSSLGQYGYTF
v_call: TRBV28
j_call: TRBJ1-2
d_call: NA

cdr3_nt: TGCAGCGTACAACGCCAGGGGTACGAGCAGTACTTC
cdr3_aa: CSVQRQGYEQYF
v_call: TRBV29-1
j_call: TRBJ2-7
d_call: NA

cdr3_nt: TGTGCCAGCTCACCAGGGTCCCACGTACTAGCGGGAGGGAGGTACACAGATACGCAGTATTTT
cdr3_aa: CASSPGSHVLAGGRYTDTQYF
v_call: TRBV18
j_call: TRBJ2-3
d_call: TRBD2

cdr3_nt: TGTGCCAGTAGTATAACCCCCGGCCAGGGGAGATTACATAGCAATCAGCCCCAGCATTTT
cdr3_aa: CASSITPGQGRLHSNQPQHF
v_call: TRBV19
j_call: TRBJ1-5
d_call: NA

cdr3_nt: TGCGCCAGCAGCCAAGAAGTTCGCAGGAATAATTCACCCCTCCACTTT
cdr3_aa: CASSQEVRRNNSPLHF
v_call: TRBV4-3
j_call: TRBJ1-6
d_call: NA

cdr3_nt: TGTGCCACCAGCAGAGGGGGGACAGGAAGGGAGACCCAGTACTTC
cdr3_aa: CATSRGGTGRETQYF
v_call: TRBV15
j_call: TRBJ2-5
d_call: TRBD1

cdr3_nt: TGTGCCATCCTCCTTCCTGGACAGGGAGCCTACGAGCAGTACTTC
cdr3_aa: CAILLPGQGAYEQYF
v_call: TRBV6-5
j_call: TRBJ2-7
d_call: TRBD1

cdr3_nt: TGCGCCAGCAGCCAAGGGGTCTCCTACAATGAGCAGTTCTTC
cdr3_aa: CASSQGVSYNEQFF
v_call: TRBV4-1
j_call: TRBJ2-1
d_call: NA

cdr3_nt: TGTGCCAGCAGACCGGGTGGGACAACTAATGAAAAACTGTTTTTT
cdr3_aa: CASRPGGTTNEKLFF
v_call: TRBV5-8
j_call: TRBJ1-4
d_call: NA

cdr3_nt: TGTGCCAGCAGCCACCCCCGAGCGGGAGGGAGCTCCTACAATGAGCAGTTCTTC
cdr3_aa: CASSHPRAGGSSYNEQFF
v_call: TRBV7-9
j_call: TRBJ2-1
d_call: TRBD2